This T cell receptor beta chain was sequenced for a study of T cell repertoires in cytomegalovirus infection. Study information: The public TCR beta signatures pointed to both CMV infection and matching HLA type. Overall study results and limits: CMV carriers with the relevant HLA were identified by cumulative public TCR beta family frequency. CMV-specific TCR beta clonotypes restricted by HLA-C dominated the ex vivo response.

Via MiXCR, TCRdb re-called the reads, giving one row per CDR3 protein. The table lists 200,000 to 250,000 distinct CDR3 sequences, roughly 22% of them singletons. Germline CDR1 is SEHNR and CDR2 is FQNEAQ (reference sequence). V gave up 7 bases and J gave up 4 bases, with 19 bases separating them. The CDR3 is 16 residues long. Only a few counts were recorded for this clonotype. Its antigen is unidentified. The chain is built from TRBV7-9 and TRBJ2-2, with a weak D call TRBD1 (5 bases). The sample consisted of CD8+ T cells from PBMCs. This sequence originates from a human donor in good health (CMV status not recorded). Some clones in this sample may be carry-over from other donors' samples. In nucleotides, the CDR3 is TGTGCCAGCAATCCTATTGACAGATTTATCACCGGGGAGCTGTTTTTT. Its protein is CASNPIDRFITGELFF.